Reported below is one T cell receptor (beta chain). The sample is drawn from a study of CD8+CD57+ T cells in acquired aplastic anemia. Both TCR beta VDJ combination and CDR3 sequence profiling were carried out. Genomic DNA was the template for this profiling. TCRdb processed the reads anew with MiXCR; each CDR3 protein has one entry. The top ten hold 25% to 30% of the sample, which has roughly 200,000 distinct CDR3 sequences, approximately 60% seen once. V lost 1 base to trimming and J lost 1 base, with 17 bases between them. The CDR3 length is 17 residues. Germline assignment: CDR1 SGDLS and CDR2 YYNGEE.

V gene TRBV9 combines with J gene TRBJ1-1; possibly TRBD1 for D (5 bases). The sequence derives from a human donor in good health. The sample consisted of sorted CD4+, CD8+, or CD8+CD57+ T cells (not recorded which) from PBMCs. The CDR3 loop is CASSVKAGPQANTEAFF. The CDR3 DNA reads TGTGCCAGCAGCGTAAAAGCGGGGCCCCAAGCGAACACTGAAGCTTTCTTT.